This T cell receptor beta chain was retrieved from a study of B cell selection in AIRE deficiency. Whole-study findings and limits: Patient Tconv cells held roughly 33% of Treg sequences shared by healthy donors. Of approximately 3,600 shared Treg TCRbeta sequences, under 40% were healthy-donor-only and roughly 10% patient-only. CDR3s were shorter in shared Treg sequences, reflecting few non-templated nucleotide insertions.

Points on this clone: Its matching antigen is unknown.

Conventional CD4 T cells were sorted as CD4+CD127+ cells. Methods used by the authors: Conventional T cell pools: approximately 99,000 distinct patient, fewer than 150,000 donor TCRbeta sequences. Sequencing used immunoSEQ multiplex PCR; TCRdb keeps in-frame clones, though not all of them. V, J and clone size are taken as reported in that table, and D and trimming were inferred from the DNA itself. The data hold about 25,000 clones, with 95% observed a single time. The V gene's germline CDR1 is SGHAT and CDR2 FQNNGV. This CDR3 has 16 residues. J gave up 0 bases and V 5 bases, and 4 bases lay outside the gene matches.

V and J are TRBV11-2 and TRBJ1-1, with TRBD1 matching 12 bases. The receptor's source is a human donor in good health. Sample: CD4+CD127+ conventional T cells sorted from PBMCs. Here the CDR3 DNA reads TGTGCCAGCAGCCGGGGACAGGGGGCCGTGAACACTGAAGCTTTCTTT. As protein: CASSRGQGAVNTEAFF.